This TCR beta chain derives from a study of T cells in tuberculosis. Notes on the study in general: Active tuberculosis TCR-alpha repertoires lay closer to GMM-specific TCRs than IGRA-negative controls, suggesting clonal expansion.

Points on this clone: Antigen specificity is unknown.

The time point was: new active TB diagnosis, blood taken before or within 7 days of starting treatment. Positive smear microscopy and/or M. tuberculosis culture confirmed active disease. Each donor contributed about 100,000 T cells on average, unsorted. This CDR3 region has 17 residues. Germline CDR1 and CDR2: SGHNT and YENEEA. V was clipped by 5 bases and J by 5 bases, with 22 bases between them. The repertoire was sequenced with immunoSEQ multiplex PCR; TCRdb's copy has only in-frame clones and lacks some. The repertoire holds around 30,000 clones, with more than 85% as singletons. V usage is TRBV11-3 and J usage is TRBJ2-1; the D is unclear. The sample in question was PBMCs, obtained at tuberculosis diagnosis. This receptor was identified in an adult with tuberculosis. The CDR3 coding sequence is TGTGCCAGCAGCGTAGGGCCGTCTTATCCTTTCAACAATGAGCAGTTCTTC. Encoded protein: CASSVGPSYPFNNEQFF.